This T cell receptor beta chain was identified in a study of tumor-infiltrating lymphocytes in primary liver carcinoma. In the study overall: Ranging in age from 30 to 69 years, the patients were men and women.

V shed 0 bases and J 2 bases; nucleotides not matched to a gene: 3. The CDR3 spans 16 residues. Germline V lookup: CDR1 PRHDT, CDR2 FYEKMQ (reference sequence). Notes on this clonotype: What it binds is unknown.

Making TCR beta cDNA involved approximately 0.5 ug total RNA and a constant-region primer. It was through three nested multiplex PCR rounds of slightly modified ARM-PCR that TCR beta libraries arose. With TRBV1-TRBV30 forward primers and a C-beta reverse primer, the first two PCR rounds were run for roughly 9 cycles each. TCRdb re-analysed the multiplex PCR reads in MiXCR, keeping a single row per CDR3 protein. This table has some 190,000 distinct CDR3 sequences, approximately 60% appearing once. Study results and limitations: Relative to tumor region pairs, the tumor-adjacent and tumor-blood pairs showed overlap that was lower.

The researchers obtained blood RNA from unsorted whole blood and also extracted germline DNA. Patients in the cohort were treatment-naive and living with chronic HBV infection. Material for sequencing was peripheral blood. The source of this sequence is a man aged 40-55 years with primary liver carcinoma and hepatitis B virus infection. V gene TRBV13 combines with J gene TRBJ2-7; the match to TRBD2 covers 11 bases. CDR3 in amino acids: CASSLGLAGGAYEQYF. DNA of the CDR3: TGTGCCAGCAGCTTAGGCCTAGCGGGAGGAGCCTACGAGCAGTACTTC.